These 25 T cell receptor beta chains came from one sample sequenced in a study of T cells in Graves' hyperthyroidism and ophthalmopathy. Researchers amplified the TCR beta CDR3 regions from RNA transcripts. The primer set for the first-round RT-PCR of the TCR CDR3 was HTBI. In TCRdb, the multiplex PCR reads were re-called with MiXCR into one record per CDR3 protein. The sample shows approximately 600,000 distinct CDR3 sequences, about 15% of them seen only once. Sequencing was carried out using blood. The origin of the receptors is a woman aged 40 to 50 with Graves' ophthalmopathy.

This clonotype was counted at least ten times. V and J are TRBV9 and TRBJ2-3; D unclear. This CDR3 contains 12 residues. The germline V gene encodes CDR1 SGDLS and CDR2 YYNGEE. V gave up 3 bases and J gave up 6 bases, with 8 bases separating them. The CDR3 spells CASSELADTQYF. CDR3 sequence (DNA): TGTGCCAGCAGCGAACTTGCCGATACGCAGTATTTT. The full variable domain, with the rest looked up from reference TRBV9 and TRBJ2-3, is DSGVTQTPKHLITATGQRVTLRCSPRSGDLSVYWYQQSLDQGLQFLIQYYNGEERAKGNILERFSAQQFPDLHSELNLSSLELGDSALYFCASSELADTQYFGPGTRLTVL.

At least ten counts were recorded for this clonotype. Written as DNA, the CDR3 is TGTGCCAGCATTACAGGGGGGACCACGACTTACGAGCAGTACTTC. Translation: CASITGGTTTYEQYF. The chain employs TRBV28 and TRBJ2-7; TRBD1 matches 8 bases. CDR1 and CDR2 (germline): MDHEN, SYDVKM. This CDR3 has 15 amino acids. The ends lost 7 bases at V and 4 bases at J; junction bases unmatched: 12.

This clonotype was detected many times. The chain carries TRBV6-5 and TRBJ1-2; maybe TRBD1 (5 bases). The CDR3 extends over 14 amino acids. V shed 6 bases and J shed 1 base, with 12 bases lying between them. Looked up from germline, CDR1 is MNHEY and CDR2 is SVGAGI. CDR3 in amino acids: CASSGTGFNYGYTF. In DNA, the CDR3 is TGTGCCAGCAGCGGTACAGGATTTAACTATGGCTACACCTTC.

This clonotype was detected many times. The chain is built from TRBV20-1 and TRBJ1-2; 10 bases line up with TRBD1. Germline V gives CDR1 DFQATT, CDR2 SNEGSKA (reference sequence). V was clipped by 6 bases and J by 4 bases; unmatched bases: 5. This CDR3 is built from 13 residues. The CDR3 reads CSAKTGGGYGYTF. The CDR3 coding sequence is TGCAGTGCCAAGACAGGGGGCGGCTATGGCTACACCTTC.

The table lists this clonotype with many counts. This chain links TRBV6-5 with TRBJ2-7; D might be TRBD2 (5 bases). V lost 8 bases to trimming and J lost 0 bases, with 8 bases between them. The CDR3 runs 12 residues. Germline values: CDR1 MNHEY, CDR2 SVGAGI. DNA of the CDR3: TGTGCCAGCCGAGGGTCCTCCTACGAGCAGTACTTC. Protein product: CASRGSSYEQYF.

This chain connects TRBV27 to TRBJ2-3; D gene uncertain. Germline V CDR1 and CDR2: MNHEY, SMNVEV (reference sequence). Trimming pared 3 bases from V and 6 bases from J, leaving 10 bases between. The CDR3 runs to 13 residues. The DNA for the CDR3 is TGTGCCAGCAGTTTTTATGACGGGGATACGCAGTATTTT. This translates into CASSFYDGDTQYF.

At least ten counts were recorded for this clonotype. The CDR3 DNA reads as TGTGCCAGTAGTAGGCTAGCGGGGGTGACCTACGAGCAGTACTTC. Encoded protein: CASSRLAGVTYEQYF. The chain carries TRBV19 and TRBJ2-7; 10 nucleotides agree with TRBD2. The CDR3 sequence is 15 residues long. With 4 bases clipped from V and 2 bases from J, the junction kept 5 bases outside the gene matches. Per germline, CDR1 LNHDA and CDR2 SQIVND (reference sequence).

This clonotype has more than one count but fewer than ten. V gene TRBV18 combines with J gene TRBJ2-5; D unclear. Between the trimmed V and J ends, which lost 5 bases and 7 bases, there was a span of 8 bases. CDR3 length: 11 amino acids. Germline V gene lookup returns CDR1 KGHSH and CDR2 LQKENI. The CDR3 is CASSKTWTQYF. The CDR3 DNA reads TGTGCCAGCTCAAAGACGTGGACCCAGTACTTC.

There are many counts of this clonotype. This chain joins TRBV20-1 and TRBJ2-7, with D possibly being TRBD2 (6 bases). V shed 3 bases and J shed 4 bases, with 10 bases lying between them. Germline V gene lookup returns CDR1 DFQATT and CDR2 SNEGSKA (reference sequence). This CDR3 contains 12 residues. The CDR3 nucleotides are TGCAGTGCTAGCGGGAGTAGTTACGAGCAGTACTTC. Encoded protein: CSASGSSYEQYF.

This clonotype was recorded at least ten times. V gene TRBV6-2 or TRBV6-3 combines with J gene TRBJ2-2, with TRBD2 matching over 11 bases. CDR3 length: 16 amino acids. Germline V gene data show CDR1 as MNHEY and CDR2 as SVGEGT. With 2 bases clipped from V and 6 bases from J, the junction kept 5 bases outside the gene matches. The CDR3 coding sequence is TGTGCCAGCAGTTACCAACTAGCGGGAGACCCCGGGGAGCTGTTTTTT. The encoded protein is CASSYQLAGDPGELFF.

The rearrangement joins TRBV20-1 to TRBJ2-5; possible D gene TRBD2, 6 bases. The CDR3 is 16 residues long. The germline CDR1 and CDR2 sequences are DFQATT and SNEGSKA (reference sequence). Trimming cost V 0 bases and J 2 bases, with 16 bases left between them. In DNA, the CDR3 is TGCAGTGCTAGAGATGGGGGTGGGAGGACACAAGAGACCCAGTACTTC. Translated: CSARDGGGRTQETQYF.

This clonotype was found many times. The chain combines TRBV28 with TRBJ1-1; D remains unclear. This CDR3 spans 12 amino acids. Trimming stripped 5 bases from V and 5 bases from J, with 9 bases between. CDR1 is MDHEN and CDR2 is SYDVKM in the germline V gene. CDR3 nucleotides: TGTGCCAGCAGTCGGATAGGGACTGAAGCTTTCTTT. Protein sequence: CASSRIGTEAFF.

There are many counts of this clonotype. The chain links TRBV27 to TRBJ1-2; D uncertain. There are 16 residues in the CDR3. Trimming took off 4 bases at V and 3 bases at J, with 18 bases between the two ends. CDR1 is MNHEY and CDR2 is SMNVEV in the germline V gene (reference sequence). This CDR3 reads CASSSYSQVFDYGYTF. The CDR3 bases are TGTGCCAGCAGTTCCTACTCTCAGGTGTTCGACTATGGCTACACCTTC.

This clonotype has only a few counts. The chain has TRBV28 and TRBJ2-7, with D tentatively TRBD2 (6 bases). This CDR3 is built from 16 residues. From germline, CDR1 is MDHEN and CDR2 SYDVKM. The V and J ends lost 2 bases and 6 bases respectively, with 20 bases between them. CDR3: CASSLRTAVTRGEQYF. DNA for the CDR3: TGTGCCAGCAGTTTAAGAACGGCGGTGACGCGGGGCGAGCAGTACTTC. Full variable domain (missing parts from reference TRBV28 and TRBJ2-7): DVKVTQSSRYLVKRTGEKVFLECVQDMDHENMFWYRQDPGLGLRLIYFSYDVKMKEKGDIPEGYSVSREKKERFSLILESASTNQTSMYLCASSLRTAVTRGEQYFGPGTRLTVT.

In this sample, this clonotype turned up many times. This rearrangement joins TRBV24-1 to TRBJ2-7; 7 bases are shared with TRBD1. Germline CDR1 reads KGHDR; CDR2 reads SFDVKD. Unmatched junction bases numbered 12, after V lost 4 bases and J lost 4 bases. The CDR3 loop spans 16 amino acids. CDR3 DNA sequence: TGTGCCACCAGTGAGTACCAACCGGGACAGATTTACGAGCAGTACTTC. Translated: CATSEYQPGQIYEQYF.

The rearrangement joins TRBV6-1 to TRBJ2-7; 9 nucleotides agree with TRBD2. V was pared by 7 bases and J by 6 bases, with 10 bases of the junction left unmatched. Per germline, CDR1 MNHNS and CDR2 SASEGT. The CDR3 has 14 amino acids. The CDR3 coding sequence is TGTGCCAGCACCGCGGGACTAGCTTCTCTCGAGCAGTACTTC. The encoded protein is CASTAGLASLEQYF.

This clonotype came up many times. CDR3 sequence (DNA): TGTGCCAGCAGTTTTGAGGGATCCGGGGAGCTGTTTTTT. The encoded protein is CASSFEGSGELFF. The rearrangement uses TRBV12-3 or TRBV12-4 and TRBJ2-2; weak D call: TRBD2 (5 bases). Trimming took 3 bases from V and 6 from J, leaving 8 bases between them. CDR3 size: 13 residues.

This chain joins TRBV11-2 and TRBJ2-1; no definite D call. V dropped 1 base and J dropped 1 base, with 8 bases sitting between them. The CDR3 contains 15 residues. Germline V CDR1 and CDR2: SGHAT, FQNNGV. This CDR3 reads CASSLVSPSYNEQFF. The CDR3 nucleotides read TGTGCCAGCAGCTTAGTCTCACCATCCTACAATGAGCAGTTCTTC.

This clonotype showed up just a few times. The chain combines TRBV29-1 with TRBJ1-2; D might be TRBD1 (6 bases). Trimming shortened V by 6 bases and J by 2 bases, and 13 bases separated the two germline ends. The CDR3 length is 13 residues. The germline gives CDR1 SQVTM, CDR2 ANQGSEA. The CDR3 DNA reads TGCAGCGTATTAGTACAGGGAAACTATGGCTACACCTTC. Protein sequence: CSVLVQGNYGYTF.

The V and J genes are TRBV6-1 and TRBJ2-7; no firm D call. V dropped 8 bases and J dropped 9 bases, with 20 bases sitting between them. This CDR3 contains 13 residues. The V gene's germline CDR1 is MNHNS and CDR2 SASEGT. This CDR3 reads CASWSAGPVGQYF. Here the CDR3 DNA reads TGTGCCAGCTGGTCTGCAGGCCCAGTCGGGCAGTACTTC.

This clonotype was detected a few times. The rearrangement links TRBV28 to TRBJ2-2, with D possibly matching TRBD2 (5 bases). Per the germline V gene, CDR1 is MDHEN and CDR2 is SYDVKM. This CDR3 is built from 13 residues. Trimming took off 6 bases at V and 5 bases at J, with 10 bases between the two ends. CDR3 bases: TGTGCCAGCAGGTCGGGGTATACCGGGGAGCTGTTTTTT. Translating it yields CASRSGYTGELFF.

This clonotype was recorded many times. The chain uses TRBV7-2 and TRBJ1-2; 12 bases are a match to TRBD1. The J segment lost 8 bases and the V segment lost 2 bases, leaving 6 bases of the junction unmatched. Germline CDR1 reads SGHTA; CDR2 reads FQGNSA. The CDR3 loop spans 15 amino acids. The CDR3 loop is CASSLYRDRGRGYTF. CDR3 nucleotides: TGTGCCAGCAGCTTATACCGGGACAGGGGGCGCGGCTACACCTTC.

This clonotype showed up many times. The gene calls are TRBV7-9 and TRBJ1-1; tentatively, D is TRBD1 (5 bases). Trimming left V 4 bases short and J 3 bases short, with 15 bases between. This CDR3 has 15 amino acids. Germline-derived CDR1 and CDR2 are SEHNR and FQNEAQ (reference sequence). CDR3 loop: CASSSARATDTEAFF. In DNA form, the CDR3 reads TGTGCCAGCAGCTCAGCCCGCGCGACAGACACTGAAGCTTTCTTT.

This clonotype has at least ten counts. The chain employs TRBV29-1 and TRBJ1-1; 8 bases are shared with TRBD1. Germline V gene sequence: CDR1 SQVTM, CDR2 ANQGSEA. J was trimmed by 11 bases and V by 2 bases; bases with no gene match: 10. The CDR3 sequence is 13 residues long. In nucleotides, the CDR3 is TGCAGCGTTGAACGGACAGGGCTGTTGGGGGCTTTCTTT. Its translation is CSVERTGLLGAFF.

At least ten counts were recorded for this clonotype. The V gene is TRBV28, the J gene TRBJ1-2; possible D gene TRBD1, 5 bases. The ends were cut back, 7 bases at V and 7 bases at J, with 19 bases in the middle. Per the germline V gene, CDR1 is MDHEN and CDR2 is SYDVKM. The CDR3 runs 14 residues. CDR3 in DNA: TGTGCCAGCAATACCGGGACGATTCCAAGTGGCTACACCTTC. It translates to CASNTGTIPSGYTF.